The present T cell receptor (beta chain) was sequenced within a study of CD8+ T cells in alopecia areata. Study-level results: It was less clear whether patients shared TCRs than it was in mice, possibly because of HLA.

Treatment noted: oral pan-JAK inhibitor, 5-10 mg twice daily. Alopecia areata patients gave lesional scalp punch biopsies and peripheral blood samples. Sequencing relied on a cDNA template that was reverse transcribed from extracted RNA. Sequenced by immunoSEQ multiplex PCR; TCRdb stores in-frame clones only, minus some. The sample shows 120,000 to 150,000 clones, approximately 80% of them seen only once. Note on this clone: No antigen is known for it.

This CDR3 region has 10 residues. Germline CDR1 reads SQVTM; CDR2 reads ANQGSEA. V lost 7 bases to trimming and J lost 4 bases, with 8 bases between them. The chain uses TRBV29-1 and TRBJ2-7; the D gene is possibly TRBD1 (6 bases). The sequence came from a human donor with alopecia areata. The material sequenced was CD8+ T cells sorted from blood, taken at week 4, from a patient treated with tofacitinib. CDR3 sequence reads: CSAQGYEQYF. The CDR3 coding sequence is TGCAGCGCCCAGGGGTACGAGCAGTACTTC.